Reported below is one T cell receptor (beta chain). Antigen unknown. TCRdb ran MiXCR on the 5' RACE reads and lists one entry per CDR3 protein. The sample shows roughly 260,000 distinct CDR3 sequences, roughly 13% of them seen only once. The sample originates from a study of identical twins. Study-wide findings and caveats: Invariant MAIT and iNKT cells are populations that could partly confound zero-insertion analyses. Findings came from cross-sectional statistics, without long-term follow-up of donors.

The CDR3 consists of 13 residues. Germline V CDR1 and CDR2: SGHRS, YFSETQ. V was trimmed by 1 base and J by 4 bases, leaving 8 bases between them. Every one of the donors was a healthy Caucasian. Sequencing was carried out using memory (CD45RO+) T cells sorted from blood. This TCR derives from a woman between 18 and 30 years old in good health. The chain combines TRBV5-1 with TRBJ1-2; D remains unclear. The CDR3 here is CASSLQTAYGYTF. CDR3 coding DNA: TGCGCCAGCAGCTTGCAGACGGCCTATGGCTACACCTTC.